This TCR beta chain was identified during a study of blood T cell repertoires in COVID-19. Using immunoSEQ multiplex PCR, the repertoire was profiled, and TCRdb retains in-frame clones only, with some absent. The sample shows approximately 70,000 clones, 75% to 90% of them seen only once. As regards this clone: The sample has other DNA sequences that encode this CDR3 too.

Losses at the gene ends were 6 bases for V and 1 base for J; bases not matched to a gene: 0. The CDR3 runs to 12 residues. Germline lookup yields CDR1 MNHEY and CDR2 SVGAGI. The chain is built from TRBV6-5 and TRBJ2-7; 7 bases line up with TRBD2. This TCR was sampled from a woman aged 80 or over with active COVID-19. The sample comprised peripheral blood. The CDR3 region is CASRGGSYEQYF. Here the CDR3 DNA reads TGTGCCAGCAGGGGAGGGTCCTACGAGCAGTACTTC.